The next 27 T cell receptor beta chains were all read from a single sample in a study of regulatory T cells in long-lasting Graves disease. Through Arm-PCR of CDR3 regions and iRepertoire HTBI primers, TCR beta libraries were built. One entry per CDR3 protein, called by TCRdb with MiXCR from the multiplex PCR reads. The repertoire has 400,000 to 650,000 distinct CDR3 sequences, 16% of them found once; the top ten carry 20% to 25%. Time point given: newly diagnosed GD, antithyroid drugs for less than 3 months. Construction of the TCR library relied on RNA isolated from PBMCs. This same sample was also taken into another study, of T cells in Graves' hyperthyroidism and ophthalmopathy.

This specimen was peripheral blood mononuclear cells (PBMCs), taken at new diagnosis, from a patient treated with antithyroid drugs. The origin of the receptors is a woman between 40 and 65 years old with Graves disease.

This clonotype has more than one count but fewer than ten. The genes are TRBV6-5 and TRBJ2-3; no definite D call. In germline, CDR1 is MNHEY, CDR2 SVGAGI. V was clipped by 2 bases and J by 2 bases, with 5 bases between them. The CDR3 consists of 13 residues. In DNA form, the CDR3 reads TGTGCCAGCAGTTACGACCCCACAGATACGCAGTATTTT. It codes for CASSYDPTDTQYF.

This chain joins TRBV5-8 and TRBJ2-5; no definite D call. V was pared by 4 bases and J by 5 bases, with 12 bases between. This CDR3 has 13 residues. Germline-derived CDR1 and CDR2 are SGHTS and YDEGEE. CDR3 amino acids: CASSSEMGETQYF. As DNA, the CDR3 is TGTGCCAGCAGCAGCGAAATGGGGGAGACCCAGTACTTC.

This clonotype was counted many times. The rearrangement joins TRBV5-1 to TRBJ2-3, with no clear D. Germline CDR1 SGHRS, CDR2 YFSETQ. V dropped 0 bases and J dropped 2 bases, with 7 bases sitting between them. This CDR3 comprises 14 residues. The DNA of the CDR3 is TGCGCCAGCAGCTTGGTTGACTCCACAGATACGCAGTATTTT. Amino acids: CASSLVDSTDTQYF.

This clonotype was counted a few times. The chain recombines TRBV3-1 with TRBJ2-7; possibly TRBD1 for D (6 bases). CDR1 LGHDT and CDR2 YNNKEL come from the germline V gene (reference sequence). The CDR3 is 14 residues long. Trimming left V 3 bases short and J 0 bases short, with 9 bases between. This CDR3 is CASSHLDSSYEQYF. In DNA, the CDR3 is TGTGCCAGCAGCCATTTGGACAGCTCCTACGAGCAGTACTTC.

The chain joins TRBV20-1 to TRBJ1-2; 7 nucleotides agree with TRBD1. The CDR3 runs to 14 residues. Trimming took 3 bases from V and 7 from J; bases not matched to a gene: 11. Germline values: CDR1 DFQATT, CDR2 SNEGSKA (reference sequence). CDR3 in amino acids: CSARDRGQVGGYTF. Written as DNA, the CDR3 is TGCAGTGCTAGGGATAGGGGGCAGGTCGGTGGCTACACCTTC.

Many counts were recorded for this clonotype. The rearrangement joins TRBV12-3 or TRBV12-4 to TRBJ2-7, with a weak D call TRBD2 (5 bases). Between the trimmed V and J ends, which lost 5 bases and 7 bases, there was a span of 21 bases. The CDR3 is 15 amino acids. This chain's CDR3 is CASSPEGSLVGEQYF. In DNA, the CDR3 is TGTGCCAGCAGTCCAGAAGGGAGCCTAGTGGGGGAGCAGTACTTC.

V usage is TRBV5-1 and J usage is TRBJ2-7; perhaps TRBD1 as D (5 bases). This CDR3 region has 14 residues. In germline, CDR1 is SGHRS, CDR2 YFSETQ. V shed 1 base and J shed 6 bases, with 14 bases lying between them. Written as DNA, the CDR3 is TGCGCCAGCAGCTTGTCAGGGTTTACGGGCGAGCAGTACTTC. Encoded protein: CASSLSGFTGEQYF.

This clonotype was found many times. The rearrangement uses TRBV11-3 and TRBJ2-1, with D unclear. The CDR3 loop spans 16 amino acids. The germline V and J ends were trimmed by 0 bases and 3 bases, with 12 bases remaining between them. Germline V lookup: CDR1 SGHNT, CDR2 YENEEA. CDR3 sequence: CASSLDFRAGYNEQFF. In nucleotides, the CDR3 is TGTGCCAGCAGCTTAGATTTCCGGGCAGGCTACAATGAGCAGTTCTTC.

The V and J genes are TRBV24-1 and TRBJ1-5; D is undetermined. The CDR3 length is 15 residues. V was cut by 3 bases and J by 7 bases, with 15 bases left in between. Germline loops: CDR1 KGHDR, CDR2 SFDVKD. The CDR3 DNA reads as TGTGCCACCAGTGATCCCCAGGAATTAAACCAGCCCCAGCATTTT. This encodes CATSDPQELNQPQHF.

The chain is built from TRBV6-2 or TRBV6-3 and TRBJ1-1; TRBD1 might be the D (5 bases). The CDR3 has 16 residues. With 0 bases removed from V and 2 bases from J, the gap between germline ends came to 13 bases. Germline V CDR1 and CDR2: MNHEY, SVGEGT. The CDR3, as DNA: TGTGCCAGCAGTTACTCCGGGGGTTACACTAACACTGAAGCTTTCTTT. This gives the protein CASSYSGGYTNTEAFF.

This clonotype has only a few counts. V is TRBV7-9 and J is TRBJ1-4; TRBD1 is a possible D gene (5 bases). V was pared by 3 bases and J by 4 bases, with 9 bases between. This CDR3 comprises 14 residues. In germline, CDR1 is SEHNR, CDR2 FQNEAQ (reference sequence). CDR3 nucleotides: TGTGCCAGCAGCTTTGGGGGGTATAATGAAAAACTGTTTTTT. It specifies CASSFGGYNEKLFF.

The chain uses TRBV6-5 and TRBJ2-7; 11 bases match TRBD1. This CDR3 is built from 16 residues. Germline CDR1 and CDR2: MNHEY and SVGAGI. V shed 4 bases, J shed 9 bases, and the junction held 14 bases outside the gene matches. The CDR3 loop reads CASSFQTGTGGPRQYF. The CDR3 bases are TGTGCCAGCAGTTTCCAAACCGGGACAGGGGGGCCGCGGCAGTACTTC.

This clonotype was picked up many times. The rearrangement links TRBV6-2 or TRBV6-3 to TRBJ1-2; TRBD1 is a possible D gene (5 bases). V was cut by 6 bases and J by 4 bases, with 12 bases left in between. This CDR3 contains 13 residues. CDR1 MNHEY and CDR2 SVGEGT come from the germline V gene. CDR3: CASRGDGLYGYTF. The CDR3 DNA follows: TGTGCCAGCAGGGGGGACGGGCTCTATGGCTACACCTTC.

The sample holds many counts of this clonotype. The DNA of the CDR3 is TGTGCCAGCACGATCCGGGACAGTAATTCACCCCTCCACTTT. It specifies CASTIRDSNSPLHF. The chain joins TRBV27 to TRBJ1-6; 7 nucleotides agree with TRBD1. This CDR3 is 14 amino acids long. Germline CDR1 is MNHEY and CDR2 is SMNVEV (reference sequence). Losses at the gene ends were 7 bases for V and 6 bases for J; bases not matched to a gene: 6.

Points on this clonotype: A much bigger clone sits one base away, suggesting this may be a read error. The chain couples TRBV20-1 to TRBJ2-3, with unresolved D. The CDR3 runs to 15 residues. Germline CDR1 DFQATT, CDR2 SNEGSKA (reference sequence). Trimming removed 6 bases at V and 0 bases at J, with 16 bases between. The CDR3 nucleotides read TGCAGTGCCACAGACGGTACCCCTAGCACAGATACGCAGTATTTT. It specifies CSATDGTPSTDTQYF.

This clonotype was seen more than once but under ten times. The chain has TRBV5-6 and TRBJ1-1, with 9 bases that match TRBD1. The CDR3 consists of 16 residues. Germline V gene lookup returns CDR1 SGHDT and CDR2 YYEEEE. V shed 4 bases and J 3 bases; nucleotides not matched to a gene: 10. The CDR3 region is CASSGDRALVDTEAFF. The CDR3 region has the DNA TGTGCCAGCAGCGGGGACAGGGCTTTGGTGGACACTGAAGCTTTCTTT.

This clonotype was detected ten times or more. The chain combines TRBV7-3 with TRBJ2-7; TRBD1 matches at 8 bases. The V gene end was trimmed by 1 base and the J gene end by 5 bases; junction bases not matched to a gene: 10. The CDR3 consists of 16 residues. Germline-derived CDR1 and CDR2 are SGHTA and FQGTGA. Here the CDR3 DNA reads TGTGCCAGCAGCTTAAGACCGGACAGGGTCGGCCACGAGCAGTACTTC. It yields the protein CASSLRPDRVGHEQYF. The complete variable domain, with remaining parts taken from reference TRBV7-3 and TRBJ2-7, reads GAGVSQTPSNKVTEKGKYVELRCDPISGHTALYWYRQSLGQGPEFLIYFQGTGAADDSGLPNDRFFAVRPEGSVSTLKIQRTERGDSAVYLCASSLRPDRVGHEQYFGPGTRLTVT.

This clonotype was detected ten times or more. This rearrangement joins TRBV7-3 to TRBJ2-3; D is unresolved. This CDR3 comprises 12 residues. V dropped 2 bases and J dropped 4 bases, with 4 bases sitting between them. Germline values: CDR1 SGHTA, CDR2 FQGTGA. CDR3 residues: CASSLASDTQYF. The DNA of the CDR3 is TGTGCCAGCAGCTTAGCTTCAGATACGCAGTATTTT.

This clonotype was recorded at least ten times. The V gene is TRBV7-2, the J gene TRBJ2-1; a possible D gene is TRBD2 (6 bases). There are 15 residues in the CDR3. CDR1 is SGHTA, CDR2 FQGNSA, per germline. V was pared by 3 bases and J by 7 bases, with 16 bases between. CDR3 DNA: TGTGCCAGCAGCTTCAGGGACTCCATAAGTAATGAGCAGTTCTTC. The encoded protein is CASSFRDSISNEQFF.

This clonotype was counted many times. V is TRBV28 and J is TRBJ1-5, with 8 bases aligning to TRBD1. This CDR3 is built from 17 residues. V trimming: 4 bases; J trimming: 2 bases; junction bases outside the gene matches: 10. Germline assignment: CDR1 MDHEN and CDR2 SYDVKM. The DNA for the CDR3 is TGTGCCAGCAGTTCCGAACAGGGGGTGCAAGGCAATCAGCCCCAGCATTTT. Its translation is CASSSEQGVQGNQPQHF.

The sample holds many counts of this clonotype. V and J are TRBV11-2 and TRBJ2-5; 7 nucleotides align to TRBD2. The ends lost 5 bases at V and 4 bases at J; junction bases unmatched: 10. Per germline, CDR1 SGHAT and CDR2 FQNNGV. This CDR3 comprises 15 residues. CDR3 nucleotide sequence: TGTGCCAGCAGCGCCGAGGCTCCTAGCGGAGAGACCCAGTACTTC. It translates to CASSAEAPSGETQYF.

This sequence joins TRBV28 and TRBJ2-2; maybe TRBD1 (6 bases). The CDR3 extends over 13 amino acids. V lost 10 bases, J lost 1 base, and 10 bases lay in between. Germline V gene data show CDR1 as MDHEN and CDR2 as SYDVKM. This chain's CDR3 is CATLGQNTGELFF. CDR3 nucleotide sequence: TGTGCCACATTGGGACAGAACACCGGGGAGCTGTTTTTT.

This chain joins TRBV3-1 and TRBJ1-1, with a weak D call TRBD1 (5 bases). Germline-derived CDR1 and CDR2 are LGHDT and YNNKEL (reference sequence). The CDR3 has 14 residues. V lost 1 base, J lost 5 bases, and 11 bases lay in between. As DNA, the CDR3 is TGTGCCAGCAGCCAAGGAAGGACATCGACTGAAGCTTTCTTT. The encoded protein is CASSQGRTSTEAFF.

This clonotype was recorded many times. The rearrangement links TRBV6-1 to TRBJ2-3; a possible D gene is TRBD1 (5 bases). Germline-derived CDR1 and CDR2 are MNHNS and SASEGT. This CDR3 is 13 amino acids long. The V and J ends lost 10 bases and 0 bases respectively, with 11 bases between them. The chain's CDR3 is CATRGPSTDTQYF. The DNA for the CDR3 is TGTGCCACTAGGGGTCCTAGCACAGATACGCAGTATTTT.

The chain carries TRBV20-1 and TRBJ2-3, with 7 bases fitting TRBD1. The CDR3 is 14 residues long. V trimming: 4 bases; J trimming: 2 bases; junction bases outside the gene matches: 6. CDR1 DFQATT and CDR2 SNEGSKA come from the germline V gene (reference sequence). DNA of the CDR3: TGCAGTGCTACCAGGACAGGAATCACAGATACGCAGTATTTT. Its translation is CSATRTGITDTQYF.

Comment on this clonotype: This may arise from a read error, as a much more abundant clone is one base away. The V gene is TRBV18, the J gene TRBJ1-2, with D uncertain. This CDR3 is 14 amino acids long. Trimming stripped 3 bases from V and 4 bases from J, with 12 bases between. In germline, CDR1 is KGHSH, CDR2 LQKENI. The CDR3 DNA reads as TGTGCCAGCTCACCCATACCTGACGTCTATGGCTACACCTTC. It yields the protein CASSPIPDVYGYTF.

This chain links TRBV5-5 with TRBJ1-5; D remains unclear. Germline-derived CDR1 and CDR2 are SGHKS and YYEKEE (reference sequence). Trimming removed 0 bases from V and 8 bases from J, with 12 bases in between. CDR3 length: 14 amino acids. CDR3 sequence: CASSLAPGTEPQHF. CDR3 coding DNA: TGTGCCAGCAGCTTGGCGCCCGGAACGGAGCCCCAGCATTTT.